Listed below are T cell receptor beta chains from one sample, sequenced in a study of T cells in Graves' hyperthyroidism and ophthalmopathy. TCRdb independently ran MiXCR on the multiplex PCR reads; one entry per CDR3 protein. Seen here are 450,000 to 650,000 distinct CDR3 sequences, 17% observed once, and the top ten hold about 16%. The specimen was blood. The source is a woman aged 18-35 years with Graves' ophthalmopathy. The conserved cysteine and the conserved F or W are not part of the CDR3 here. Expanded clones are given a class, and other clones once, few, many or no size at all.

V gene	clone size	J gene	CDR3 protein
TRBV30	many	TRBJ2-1	AWMGDQQF
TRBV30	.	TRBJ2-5	ACLPGTSQETQY
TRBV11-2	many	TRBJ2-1	ASSSTGNEQF
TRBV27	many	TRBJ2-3	ASSLGRTDTQY
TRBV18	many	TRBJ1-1	ASSLRGVGTEAF
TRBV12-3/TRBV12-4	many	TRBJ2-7	ASRDTSSYEQY
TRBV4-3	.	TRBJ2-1	ASSHGWEQF
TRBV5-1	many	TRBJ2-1	ASSSPRVGRTIMNEQF
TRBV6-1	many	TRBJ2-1	ASSEAGRNNEQF
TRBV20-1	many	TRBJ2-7	SARSGTGLEQY
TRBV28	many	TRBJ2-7	ASSSDNTYEQY
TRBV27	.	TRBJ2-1	ASSFETGYDEQF
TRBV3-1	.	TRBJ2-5	ASSQDLVRGAQETQY
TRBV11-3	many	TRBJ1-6	ASSTGRSPLH
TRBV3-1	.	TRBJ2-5	ASSQGTGAETQY
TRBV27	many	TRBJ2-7	ASSLAGTSEAYEQY
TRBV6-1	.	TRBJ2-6	ASRKGGTGGANVLT
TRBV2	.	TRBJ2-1	ASSDGGGGGVYNEQF
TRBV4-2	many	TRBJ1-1	ASSQEVGDTEAF
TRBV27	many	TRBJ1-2	ASSRSDSPGYT
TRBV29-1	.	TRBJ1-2	SVVGGKTGYGYT
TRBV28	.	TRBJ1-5	ASSLIGSGDSNQPQH
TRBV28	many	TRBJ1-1	ASRQVPHTEAF
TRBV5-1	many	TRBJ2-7	ASSQSPGAAYEQY
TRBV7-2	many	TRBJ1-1	ASSLDRGPGEAF
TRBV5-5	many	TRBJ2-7	ASSWDRGLGEQY
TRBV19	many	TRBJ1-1	ASSIGGGTEAF
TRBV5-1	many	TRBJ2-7	ASSLAGSSYEQY
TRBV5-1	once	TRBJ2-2	ANSLRGSNTGELF
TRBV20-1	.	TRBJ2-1	SAAGSRGGLVEQF
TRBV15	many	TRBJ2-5	ATSRSLSGNQETQY
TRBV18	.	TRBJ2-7	ASSRQEYEQY